The present T cell receptor (beta chain) was sequenced within a study of T-cell memory formation after mild COVID-19. Barcoded TCR alpha and TCR beta cDNA libraries with UMIs came from 5'RACE using constant-segment primers. Via MiXCR, TCRdb re-called the 5' RACE reads, giving one row per CDR3 protein. This table holds under 600,000 distinct CDR3 sequences, roughly 21% found once. CDR1 is MGHRA and CDR2 is YSYEKL in the germline V gene. Trimming removed 0 bases at V and 13 bases at J, with 10 bases between. This CDR3 comprises 13 residues. This clonotype has a handful of counts. The chain couples TRBV4-1 to TRBJ1-6; D is unresolved. The sequencing input was PBMCs or a T cell subset sorted from them (not recorded which). This sequence originates from an adult woman who had mild COVID-19 (a few samples of this study predate the infection). Cell type and time point are not known. Here the CDR3 DNA reads TGCGCCAGCAGCCAAGAGCAGTTTGGGCCCCTCCACTTT. Translation gives CASSQEQFGPLHF.